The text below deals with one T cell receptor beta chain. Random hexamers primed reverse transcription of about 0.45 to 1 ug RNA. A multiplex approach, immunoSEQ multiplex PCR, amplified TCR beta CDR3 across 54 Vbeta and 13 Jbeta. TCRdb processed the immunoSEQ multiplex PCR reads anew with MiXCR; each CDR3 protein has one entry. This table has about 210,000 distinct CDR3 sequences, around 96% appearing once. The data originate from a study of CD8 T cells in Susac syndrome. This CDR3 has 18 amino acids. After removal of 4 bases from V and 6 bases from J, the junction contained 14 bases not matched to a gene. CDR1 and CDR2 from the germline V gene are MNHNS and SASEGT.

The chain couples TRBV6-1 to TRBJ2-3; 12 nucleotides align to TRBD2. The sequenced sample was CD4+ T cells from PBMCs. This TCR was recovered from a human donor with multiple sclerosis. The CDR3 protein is CASSAFSSGGVGRDTQYF. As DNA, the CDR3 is TGTGCCAGCAGTGCCTTCTCTAGCGGGGGGGTTGGACGGGATACGCAGTATTTT.